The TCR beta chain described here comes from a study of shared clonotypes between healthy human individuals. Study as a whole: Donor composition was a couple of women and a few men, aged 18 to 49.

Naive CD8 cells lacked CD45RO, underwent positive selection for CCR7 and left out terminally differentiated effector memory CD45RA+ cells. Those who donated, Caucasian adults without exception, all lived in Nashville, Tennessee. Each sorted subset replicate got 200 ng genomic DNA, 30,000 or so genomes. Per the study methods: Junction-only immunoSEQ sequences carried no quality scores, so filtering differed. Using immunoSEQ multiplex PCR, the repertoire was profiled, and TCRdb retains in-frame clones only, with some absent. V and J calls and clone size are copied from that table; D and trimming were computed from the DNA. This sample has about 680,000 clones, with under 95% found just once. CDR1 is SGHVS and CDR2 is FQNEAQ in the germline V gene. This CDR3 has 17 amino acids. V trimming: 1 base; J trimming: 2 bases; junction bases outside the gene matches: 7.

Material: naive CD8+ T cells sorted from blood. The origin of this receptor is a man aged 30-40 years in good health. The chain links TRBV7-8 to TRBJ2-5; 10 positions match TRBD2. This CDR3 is CASSLVPSGSHQETQYF. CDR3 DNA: TGTGCCAGCAGCTTAGTGCCTAGCGGGAGCCATCAAGAGACCCAGTACTTC.